The 11 T cell receptor beta chains given below trace back to one sample, sequenced in a study of shared clonotypes between healthy human individuals. Sequenced by immunoSEQ multiplex PCR; TCRdb stores in-frame clones only, minus some. The table records about a million clones, under 80% of them present only once. The specimen was memory CD4+ T cells sorted from blood. Noted subset: CD45RA-negative fraction. These receptors were collected from a man aged 18 to 30 in good health.

The chain joins TRBV5-1 to TRBJ1-5, with a tentative D call TRBD1 (5 bases). This CDR3 has 17 amino acids. Germline V gene data show CDR1 as SGHRS and CDR2 as YFSETQ. Trimming left V 5 bases short and J 6 bases short, with 24 bases between. In DNA form, the CDR3 reads TGCGCCAGCAGTTCGCTCGTAGACAGAACTGGTGGTCAGCCCCAGCATTTT. Protein: CASSSLVDRTGGQPQHF.

The rearrangement joins TRBV30 to TRBJ2-7; TRBD2 matches at 8 bases. Germline CDR1 reads GTSNPN; CDR2 reads SVGIG (reference sequence). V shed 3 bases and J 5 bases; nucleotides not matched to a gene: 6. The CDR3 consists of 13 residues. The CDR3 loop is CAWRGPGGDEQYF. In nucleotides, the CDR3 is TGTGCCTGGAGGGGTCCCGGGGGGGACGAGCAGTACTTC. The full variable domain, completed using reference TRBV30 and TRBJ2-7, is SQTIHQWPATLVQPVGSPLSLECTVEGTSNPNLYWYRQAAGRGLQLLFYSVGIGQISSEVPQNLSASRPQDRQFILSSKKLLLSDSGFYLCAWRGPGGDEQYFGPGTRLTVT.

On this clone: Sequence at one end of the junction differs from germline and may be a read error. J is TRBJ2-1 and V is TRBV7-7; TRBD2 agrees at 13 bases. The length of the CDR3 is 15 residues. Germline CDR1 is SSHAT and CDR2 is FNYEAQ (reference sequence). CDR3 sequence reads: CASSFRLAGGDEQFF. In DNA, the CDR3 is TGTGCTAGCAGCTTCAGACTAGCGGGGGGTGATGAGCAGTTCTTC.

This chain links TRBV19 with TRBJ2-1; D may correspond to TRBD1 or TRBD2 (6 bases each). There are 11 residues in the CDR3. Germline CDR1 is LNHDA and CDR2 is SQIVND (reference sequence). Trimming removed 9 bases at V and 9 bases at J, with 12 bases between. The CDR3 spells CASRLGGEQFF. Written as DNA, the CDR3 is TGTGCCAGCAGACTAGGGGGTGAGCAGTTCTTC. The full variable domain, rest sourced from reference TRBV19 and TRBJ2-1, is DGGITQSPKYLFRKEGQNVTLSCEQNLNHDAMYWYRQDPGQGLRLIYYSQIVNDFQKGDIAEGYSVSREKKESFPLTVTSAQKNPTAFYLCASRLGGEQFFGPGTRLTVL.

The CDR3 DNA follows: TGCAGTGCTTTTAACTATGGCTACACCTTC. Its protein product is CSAFNYGYTF. This chain connects TRBV20-1 to TRBJ1-2; D not certain. Germline-derived CDR1 and CDR2 are DFQATT and SNEGSKA (reference sequence). This CDR3 has 10 residues. Trimming removed 5 bases at V and 1 base at J, with 2 bases between.

The chain combines TRBV6-6 with TRBJ1-1, with D unresolved. The germline V gene encodes CDR1 MNHNY and CDR2 SVGAGI (reference sequence). The CDR3 extends over 13 amino acids. V lost 2 bases and J 0 bases, leaving 4 bases between the germline ends. CDR3 residues: CASSYRLNTEAFF. CDR3 DNA: TGTGCCAGCAGTTACAGACTGAACACTGAAGCTTTCTTT.

The rearrangement links TRBV15 to TRBJ2-2; D not certain. The germline gives CDR1 LNHNV, CDR2 YYDKDF (reference sequence). The CDR3 sequence is 14 residues long. The V end was cut by 4 bases, the J end by 0 bases, with 6 bases between. CDR3 protein: CATSNPSNTGELFF. DNA of the CDR3: TGTGCCACCAGCAACCCCTCGAACACCGGGGAGCTGTTTTTT.

Worth noting for this clone: A read error may produce the germline difference seen at one junction end. V usage is TRBV7-7 and J usage is TRBJ2-5, with 11 bases aligning to TRBD2. The length of the CDR3 is 14 residues. Germline V gives CDR1 SSHAT, CDR2 FNYEAQ (reference sequence). CDR3 bases: TGTGCTAGCAGCCGAACTAGCGGGGGACAGACCCAGTACTTC. Protein sequence: CASSRTSGGQTQYF.

This clone occurred a few times. The V and J genes are TRBV7-2 and TRBJ1-1, with 10 bases aligning to TRBD1. Germline lookup yields CDR1 SGHTA and CDR2 FQGNSA. The V gene end was trimmed by 5 bases and the J gene end by 1 base; junction bases not matched to a gene: 4. This CDR3 has 15 amino acids. The CDR3 loop reads CASSRWTGGNTEAFF. Written as DNA, the CDR3 is TGTGCCAGCAGCCGTTGGACAGGGGGGAACACTGAAGCTTTCTTT. Full variable domain (rest looked up from reference TRBV7-2 and TRBJ1-1): GAGVSQSPSNKVTEKGKDVELRCDPISGHTALYWYRQSLGQGLEFLIYFQGNSAPDKSGLPSDRFSAERTGGSVSTLTIQRTQQEDSAVYLCASSRWTGGNTEAFFGQGTRLTVV.

The chain combines TRBV19 with TRBJ2-2; TRBD2 agrees at 7 bases. In germline, CDR1 is LNHDA, CDR2 SQIVND (reference sequence). CDR3 length: 17 amino acids. V trimming: 4 bases; J trimming: 2 bases; junction bases outside the gene matches: 10. The chain's CDR3 is CASSSPGLVGNTGELFF. CDR3 in DNA: TGTGCCAGTAGTAGTCCCGGACTAGTGGGAAACACCGGGGAGCTGTTTTTT.

The J gene is TRBJ1-1, the V gene TRBV15; D is uncertain. The CDR3 runs 13 residues. Germline V CDR1 and CDR2: LNHNV, YYDKDF (reference sequence). V was pared by 0 bases and J by 11 bases, with 13 bases between. The CDR3: CATSRDRTLRAFF. For the CDR3, the DNA is TGTGCCACCAGCAGAGACAGGACCCTAAGGGCTTTCTTT.